Presented here are 9 T cell receptor beta chains from one specimen sequenced in a study of PD-L1 blockade in urothelial cancer. Time point: pretreatment peripheral blood. Assay used: immunoSEQ multiplex PCR; TCRdb lists only in-frame clones, some missing. This table has roughly 63,000 clones, around 81% appearing once. This material consisted of PBMCs, taken around atezolizumab (anti-PD-L1) treatment. The receptors come from a man between 65 and 85 years old with urothelial cancer.

This clone appeared a single time. The J gene is TRBJ1-2, the V gene TRBV29-1; perhaps TRBD1 as D (5 bases). The CDR3 totals 13 residues. The V and J ends lost 5 bases and 2 bases respectively, with 12 bases between them. Per germline, CDR1 SQVTM and CDR2 ANQGSEA. CDR3 in amino acids: CSVTDTLNYGYTF. The CDR3 region has the DNA TGCAGCGTTACGGACACCTTAAACTATGGCTACACCTTC.

This clone came up once. The CDR3 spells CASSPRRGGEGDTQYF. CDR3 in DNA: TGCGCCAGCAGCCCCAGGAGAGGGGGTGAAGGAGATACGCAGTATTTT. The chain couples TRBV5-1 to TRBJ2-3; a possible D gene is TRBD1 (6 bases). The germline V gene has CDR1 SGHRS and CDR2 YFSETQ. The CDR3 extends over 16 amino acids. Trimming stripped 4 bases from V and 5 bases from J, with 20 bases between. Using reference TRBV5-1 and TRBJ2-3 for the parts outside the CDR3, the full variable domain is KAGVTQTPRYLIKTRGQQVTLSCSPISGHRSVSWYQQTPGQGLQFLFEYFSETQRNKGNFPGRFSGRQFSNSRSEMNVSTLELGDSALYLCASSPRRGGEGDTQYFGPGTRLTVL.

This clone was seen once. The chain recombines TRBV5-4 with TRBJ2-1; TRBD2 agrees at 15 bases. V shed 4 bases, J shed 8 bases, and the junction held 7 bases outside the gene matches. From germline, CDR1 is SGHNT and CDR2 YYREEE (reference sequence). This CDR3 has 16 amino acids. The CDR3 DNA sequence: TGTGCCAGCAGCGTCGGGACTAGCGGGGGGATTTATGAGCAGTTCTTC. Translated: CASSVGTSGGIYEQFF.

The chain joins TRBV7-2 to TRBJ2-1; TRBD2 aligns across 11 bases. Germline values: CDR1 SGHTA, CDR2 FQGNSA. Trimming at V came to 5 bases and at J to 3 bases, leaving 3 bases not matched to a gene. CDR3 length: 15 residues. Here the CDR3 DNA reads TGTGCCAGCAGCGTCGGACTAGCGGGCTACAATGAGCAGTTCTTC. Translated: CASSVGLAGYNEQFF.

The genes are TRBV10-3 and TRBJ1-4, with 11 bases fitting TRBD1. Trimming took 6 bases from V and 4 from J; bases not matched to a gene: 1. CDR1 is ENHRY, CDR2 SYGVKD, per germline. The CDR3 runs to 14 residues. DNA for the CDR3: TGTGCCATCAGCGGGACAGGGGGTAATGAAAAACTGTTTTTT. Translation gives CAISGTGGNEKLFF.

The genes are TRBV6-1 and TRBJ2-3, with 7 nucleotides matching TRBD2. The CDR3 sequence is 14 residues long. J lost 5 bases, V lost 0 bases, and 2 bases had no gene match. Germline-derived CDR1 and CDR2 are MNHNS and SASEGT. The CDR3: CASSEAWEGDTQYF. In DNA, the CDR3 is TGTGCCAGCAGTGAAGCATGGGAGGGAGATACGCAGTATTTT.

This chain connects TRBV29-1 to TRBJ2-1, with D possibly TRBD1 on 5 matching bases. The CDR3 extends over 15 amino acids. Deletions cut 4 bases from V and 5 bases from J, with 18 bases between. Germline V gives CDR1 SQVTM, CDR2 ANQGSEA. CDR3 in DNA: TGCAGCGTTGGTTGGGGCCCAGTTTCAAACAATGAGCAGTTCTTC. It encodes CSVGWGPVSNNEQFF.

This chain connects TRBV10-3 to TRBJ1-2; TRBD1 agrees at 10 bases. The CDR3 totals 15 residues. Germline V gene lookup returns CDR1 ENHRY and CDR2 SYGVKD. The ends lost 2 bases at V and 3 bases at J; junction bases unmatched: 3. CDR3 amino acids: CAISEGTGVDYGYTF. The DNA of the CDR3 is TGTGCCATCAGTGAGGGGACAGGGGTAGACTATGGCTACACCTTC.

This chain uses TRBV6-5 with TRBJ1-2, with D uncertain. The germline V gene encodes CDR1 MNHEY and CDR2 SVGAGI. The V and J ends lost 4 bases and 9 bases respectively, with 15 bases between them. The CDR3 runs 13 residues. The CDR3: CASSSPVTLSYTF. The CDR3 DNA reads TGTGCCAGCAGTTCCCCGGTCACTCTTAGCTACACCTTC.